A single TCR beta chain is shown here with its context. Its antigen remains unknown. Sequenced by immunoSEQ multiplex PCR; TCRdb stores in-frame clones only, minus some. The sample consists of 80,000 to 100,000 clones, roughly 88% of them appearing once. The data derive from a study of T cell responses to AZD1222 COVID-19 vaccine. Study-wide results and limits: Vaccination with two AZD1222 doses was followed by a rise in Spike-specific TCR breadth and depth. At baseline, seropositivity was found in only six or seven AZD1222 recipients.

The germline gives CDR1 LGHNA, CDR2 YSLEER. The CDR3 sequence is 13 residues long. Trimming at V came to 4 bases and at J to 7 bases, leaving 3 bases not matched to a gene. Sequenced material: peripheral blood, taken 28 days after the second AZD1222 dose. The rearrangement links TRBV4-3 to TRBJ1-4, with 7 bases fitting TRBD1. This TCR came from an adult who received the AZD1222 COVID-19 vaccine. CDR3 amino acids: CASSRAGGEKLFF. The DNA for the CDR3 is TGCGCCAGCAGCCGGGCAGGGGGTGAAAAACTGTTTTTT.